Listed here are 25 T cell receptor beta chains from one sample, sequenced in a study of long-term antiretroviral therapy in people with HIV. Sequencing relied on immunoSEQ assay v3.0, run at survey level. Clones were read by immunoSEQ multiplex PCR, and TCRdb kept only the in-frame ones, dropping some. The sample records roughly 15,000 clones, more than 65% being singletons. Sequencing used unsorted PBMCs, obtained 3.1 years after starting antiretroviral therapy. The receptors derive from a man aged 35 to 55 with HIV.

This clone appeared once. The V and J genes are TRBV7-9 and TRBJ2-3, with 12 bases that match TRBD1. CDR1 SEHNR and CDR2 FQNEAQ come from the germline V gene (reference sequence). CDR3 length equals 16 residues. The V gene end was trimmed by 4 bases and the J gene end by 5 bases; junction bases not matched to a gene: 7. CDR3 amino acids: CASSSRDRGPGDTQYF. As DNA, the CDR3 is TGTGCCAGCAGCTCCCGGGACAGGGGGCCTGGAGATACGCAGTATTTT.

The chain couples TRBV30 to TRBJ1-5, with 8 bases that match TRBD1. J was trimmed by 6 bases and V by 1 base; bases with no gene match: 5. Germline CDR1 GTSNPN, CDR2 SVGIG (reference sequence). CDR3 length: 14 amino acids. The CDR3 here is CAWSAGGWGQPQHF. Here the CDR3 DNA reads TGTGCCTGGAGTGCAGGGGGCTGGGGTCAGCCCCAGCATTTT.

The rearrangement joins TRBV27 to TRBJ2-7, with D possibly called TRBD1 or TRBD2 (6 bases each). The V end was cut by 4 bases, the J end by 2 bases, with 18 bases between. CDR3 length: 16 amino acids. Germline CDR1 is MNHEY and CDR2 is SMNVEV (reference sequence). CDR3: CASSSLVGGMTYEQYF. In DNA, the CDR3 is TGTGCCAGCAGTTCACTAGTAGGGGGGATGACCTACGAGCAGTACTTC.

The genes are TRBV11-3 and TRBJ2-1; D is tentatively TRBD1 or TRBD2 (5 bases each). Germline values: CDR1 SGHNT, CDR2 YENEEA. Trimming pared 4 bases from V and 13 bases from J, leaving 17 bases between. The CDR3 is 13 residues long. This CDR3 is CASSSPGPPNQFF. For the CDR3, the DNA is TGTGCCAGCAGCTCCCCGGGACCCCCCAATCAGTTCTTC.

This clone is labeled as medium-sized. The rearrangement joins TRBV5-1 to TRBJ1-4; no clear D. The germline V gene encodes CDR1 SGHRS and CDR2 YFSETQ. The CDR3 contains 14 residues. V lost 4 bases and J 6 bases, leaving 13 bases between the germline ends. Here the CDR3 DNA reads TGCGCCAGCAGCCCCCTAACACTGGATGAAAAACTGTTTTTT. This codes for CASSPLTLDEKLFF.

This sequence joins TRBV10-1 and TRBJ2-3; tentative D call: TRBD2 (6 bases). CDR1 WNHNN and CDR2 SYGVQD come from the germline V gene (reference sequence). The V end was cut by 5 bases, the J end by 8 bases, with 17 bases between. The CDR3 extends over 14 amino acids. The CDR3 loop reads CASSKSGTPATQYF. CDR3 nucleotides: TGCGCCAGCAGTAAATCCGGGACTCCAGCTACGCAGTATTTT.

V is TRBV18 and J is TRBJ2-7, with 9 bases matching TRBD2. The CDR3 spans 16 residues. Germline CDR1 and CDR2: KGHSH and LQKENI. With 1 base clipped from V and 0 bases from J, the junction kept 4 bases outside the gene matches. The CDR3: CASSPLAGELSYEQYF. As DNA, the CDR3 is TGTGCCAGCTCACCACTAGCGGGGGAGCTCTCCTACGAGCAGTACTTC.

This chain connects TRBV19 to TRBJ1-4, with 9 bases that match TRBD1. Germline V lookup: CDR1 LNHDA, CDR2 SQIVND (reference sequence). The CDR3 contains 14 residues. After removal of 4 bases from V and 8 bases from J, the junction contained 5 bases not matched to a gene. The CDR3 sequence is CASSRDRVREKLFF. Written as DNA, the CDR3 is TGTGCCAGTAGTAGGGACAGGGTTCGGGAAAAACTGTTTTTT.

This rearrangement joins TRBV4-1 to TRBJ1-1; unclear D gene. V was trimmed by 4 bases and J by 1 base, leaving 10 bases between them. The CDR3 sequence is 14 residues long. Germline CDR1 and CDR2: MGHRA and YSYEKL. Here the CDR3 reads CASSRWVGNTEAFF. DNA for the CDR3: TGCGCCAGCAGCCGATGGGTCGGGAACACTGAAGCTTTCTTT.

CDR3 region: CASSPALNTEAFF. The DNA for the CDR3 is TGTGCCAGCTCACCAGCCCTGAACACTGAAGCTTTCTTT. This chain links TRBV18 with TRBJ1-1; D is uncertain. CDR1 and CDR2 from the germline V gene are KGHSH and LQKENI. V shed 2 bases and J shed 0 bases, with 4 bases lying between them. The CDR3 is made up of 13 amino acids.

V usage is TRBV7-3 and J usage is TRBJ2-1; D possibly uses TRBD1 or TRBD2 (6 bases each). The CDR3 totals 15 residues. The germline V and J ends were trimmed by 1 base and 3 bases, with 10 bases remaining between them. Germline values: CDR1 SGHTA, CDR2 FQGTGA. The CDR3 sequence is CASSLIGGGYNEQFF. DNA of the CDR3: TGTGCCAGCAGCTTAATAGGGGGAGGCTACAATGAGCAGTTCTTC.

In nucleotides, the CDR3 is TGTGCCAGCTCGCGGACAGTGGAGGGCAATGAGCAGTTCTTC. It encodes CASSRTVEGNEQFF. This chain uses TRBV18 with TRBJ2-1; tentatively, D is TRBD1 or TRBD2 (6 bases each). In germline, CDR1 is KGHSH, CDR2 LQKENI. CDR3 length: 14 amino acids. The germline V and J ends were trimmed by 6 bases and 6 bases, with 15 bases remaining between them.

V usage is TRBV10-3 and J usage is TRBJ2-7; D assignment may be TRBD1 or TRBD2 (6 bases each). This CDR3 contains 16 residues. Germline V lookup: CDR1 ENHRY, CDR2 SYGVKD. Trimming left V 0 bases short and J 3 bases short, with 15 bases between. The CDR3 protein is CAISESRAGGGYEQYF. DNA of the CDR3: TGTGCCATCAGTGAGTCGAGGGCAGGAGGGGGCTACGAGCAGTACTTC.

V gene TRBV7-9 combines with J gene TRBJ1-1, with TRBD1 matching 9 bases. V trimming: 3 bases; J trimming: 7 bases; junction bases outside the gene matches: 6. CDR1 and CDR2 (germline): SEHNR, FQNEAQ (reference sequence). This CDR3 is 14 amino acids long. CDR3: CASSFQQGAGEAFF. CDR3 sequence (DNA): TGTGCCAGCAGCTTCCAACAGGGGGCCGGTGAAGCTTTCTTT.

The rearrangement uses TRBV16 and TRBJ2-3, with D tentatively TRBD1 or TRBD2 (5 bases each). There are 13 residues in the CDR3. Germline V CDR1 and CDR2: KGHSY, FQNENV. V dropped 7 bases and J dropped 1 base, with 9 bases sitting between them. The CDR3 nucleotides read TGTGCCAGCACCAGGGACCGCACAGATACGCAGTATTTT. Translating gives CASTRDRTDTQYF.

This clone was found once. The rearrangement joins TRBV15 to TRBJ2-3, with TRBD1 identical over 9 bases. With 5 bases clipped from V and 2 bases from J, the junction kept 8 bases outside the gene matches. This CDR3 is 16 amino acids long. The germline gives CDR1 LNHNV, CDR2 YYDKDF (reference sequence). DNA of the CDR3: TGTGCCACCAGCTACTCCGGGACAGGGATCACAGATACGCAGTATTTT. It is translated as CATSYSGTGITDTQYF. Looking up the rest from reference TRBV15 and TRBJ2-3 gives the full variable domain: DAMVIQNPRYQVTQFGKPVTLSCSQTLNHNVMYWYQQKSSQAPKLLFHYYDKDFNNEADTPDNFQSRRPNTSFCFLDIRSPGLGDTAMYLCATSYSGTGITDTQYFGPGTRLTVL.

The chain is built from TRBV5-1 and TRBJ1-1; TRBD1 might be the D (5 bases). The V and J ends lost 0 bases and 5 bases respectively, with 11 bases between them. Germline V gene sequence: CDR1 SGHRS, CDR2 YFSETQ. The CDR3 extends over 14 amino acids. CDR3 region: CASSLGGERTEAFF. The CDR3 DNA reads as TGCGCCAGCAGCTTGGGGGGGGAGAGGACTGAAGCTTTCTTT.

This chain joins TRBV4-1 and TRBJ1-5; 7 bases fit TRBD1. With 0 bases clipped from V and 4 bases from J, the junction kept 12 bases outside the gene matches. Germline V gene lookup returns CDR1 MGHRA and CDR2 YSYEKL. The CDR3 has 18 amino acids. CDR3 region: CASSQERSLGQENQPQHF. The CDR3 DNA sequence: TGCGCCAGCAGCCAAGAGAGATCGCTAGGACAGGAGAATCAGCCCCAGCATTTT.

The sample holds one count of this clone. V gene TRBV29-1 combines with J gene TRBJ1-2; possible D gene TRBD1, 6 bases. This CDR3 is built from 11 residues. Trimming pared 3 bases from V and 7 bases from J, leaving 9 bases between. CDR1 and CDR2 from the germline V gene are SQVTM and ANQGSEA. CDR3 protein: CSVDGQLGYTF. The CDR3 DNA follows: TGCAGCGTTGACGGACAGCTTGGCTACACCTTC.

As DNA, the CDR3 is TGTGCCAGCAGTTTAGGGACAGGGGCAGCCTATGGCTACACCTTC. The encoded protein is CASSLGTGAAYGYTF. V usage is TRBV27 and J usage is TRBJ1-2, with 10 bases matching TRBD1. The junction had 4 bases not matched to a gene; V was cut back by 2 bases and J by 4 bases. The length of the CDR3 is 15 residues. Per the germline V gene, CDR1 is MNHEY and CDR2 is SMNVEV (reference sequence).

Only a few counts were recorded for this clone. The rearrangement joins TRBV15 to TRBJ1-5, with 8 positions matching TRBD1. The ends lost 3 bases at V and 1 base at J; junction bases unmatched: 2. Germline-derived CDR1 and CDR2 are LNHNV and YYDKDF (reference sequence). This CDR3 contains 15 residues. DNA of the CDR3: TGTGCCACCAGCAGCTGGGACAGGAGCAATCAGCCCCAGCATTTT. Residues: CATSSWDRSNQPQHF.

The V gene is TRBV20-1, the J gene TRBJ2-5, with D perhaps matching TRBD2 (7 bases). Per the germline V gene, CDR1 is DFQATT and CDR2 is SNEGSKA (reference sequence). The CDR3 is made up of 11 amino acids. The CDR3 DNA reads TGCGTAATGAGGGGGGGAGAGACCCAGTACTTC. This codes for CVMRGGETQYF.

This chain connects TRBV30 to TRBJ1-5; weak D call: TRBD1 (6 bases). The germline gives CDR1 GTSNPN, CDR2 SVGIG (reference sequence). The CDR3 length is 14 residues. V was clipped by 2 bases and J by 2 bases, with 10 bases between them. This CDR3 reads CAWSPGGGNQPQHF. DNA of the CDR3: TGTGCCTGGAGTCCCGGGGGCGGCAATCAGCCCCAGCATTTT.

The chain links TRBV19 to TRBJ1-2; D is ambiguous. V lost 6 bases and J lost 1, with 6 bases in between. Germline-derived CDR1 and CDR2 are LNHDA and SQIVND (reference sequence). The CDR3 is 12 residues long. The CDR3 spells CASRNFNYGYTF. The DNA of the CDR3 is TGTGCCAGTAGGAACTTTAACTATGGCTACACCTTC.

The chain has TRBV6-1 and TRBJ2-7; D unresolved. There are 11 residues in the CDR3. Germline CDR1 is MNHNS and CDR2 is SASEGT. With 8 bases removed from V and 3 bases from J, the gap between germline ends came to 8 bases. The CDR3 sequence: CASLQFYEQYF. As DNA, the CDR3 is TGTGCCAGCCTACAGTTCTACGAGCAGTACTTC.